The T cell receptor beta chain under discussion was sequenced for a study of PD-1 blockade in classical Hodgkin lymphoma. Looking at the study overall: The nivolumab dose that patients received was 3 mg/kg, given intravenously every 2 weeks. Findings and limits, study-wide: Newly diagnosed patients reportedly trailed healthy donors in baseline TCR diversity. A significant rise in TCR diversity by C4D1 was seen for CD4+ but not CD8+ cells.

A note on this clone: Its target is unknown.

Sequencing was performed with immunoSEQ multiplex PCR; in TCRdb, only in-frame clones are kept and a portion is missing. The data contain tens of thousands of clones, roughly 89% of them singletons. All patients experienced relapse after autologous stem cell transplantation, and brentuximab vedotin exposure was variable. Trimming removed 3 bases from V and 4 bases from J, with 6 bases in between. The CDR3 has 11 amino acids. Germline V gene data show CDR1 as DFQATT and CDR2 as SNEGSKA (reference sequence). Material: peripheral blood mononuclear cells (PBMCs), obtained at baseline. The rearrangement links TRBV20-1 to TRBJ1-1; D is unresolved. The origin of this receptor is a human donor with classical Hodgkin lymphoma. CDR3 residues: CSARLVTEAFF. The CDR3 nucleotides read TGCAGTGCTAGGCTCGTCACTGAAGCTTTCTTT.